This T cell receptor (beta chain) was observed in a study of human T cells and chemical hapten exposure. Deletions cut 4 bases from V and 0 bases from J, with 9 bases between. In germline, CDR1 is MDHEN, CDR2 SYDVKM. The CDR3 is 14 amino acids. Individual cDNA molecules in this library carried unique molecular identifiers. TCRdb reprocessed the RACE reads with MiXCR, giving one entry per CDR3 protein. The sample includes roughly 160,000 distinct CDR3 sequences, around 15% of them seen just once. This clonotype was counted at least ten times. Time point described: patch test 1, 2 weeks after DPC sensitization. Documented treatment: therapeutic diphenylcyclopropenone sensitization with weekly scalp DPC.

This clonotype was sampled from a woman aged 25 to 45 with alopecia areata. Some clones in this sample may be carry-over from other donors' samples. The specimen comprised whole blood, sampled in connection with sensitization to the hapten diphenylcyclopropenone (DPC). The gene calls are TRBV28 and TRBJ1-2; no reliable D call. The CDR3 DNA sequence: TGTGCCAGCAGTTCCGGACCTACTAACTATGGCTACACCTTC. It yields the protein CASSSGPTNYGYTF.